These 9 T cell receptor beta chains originate from one sample sequenced in a study of shared clonotypes between healthy human individuals. The data were produced by immunoSEQ multiplex PCR, yet TCRdb's version contains in-frame clones alone and is incomplete. This table has over 850,000 clones, 78% appearing once. Sequencing was performed on memory CD4+ T cells from PBMCs. The subset here: CD45RA-negative fraction. These receptors originate from a man between 18 and 29 years old in good health. Some clones in this sample may be carry-over from other donors' samples.

This clone was seen repeatedly, ten times or more. This chain uses TRBV27 with TRBJ2-7; D not certain. CDR1 is MNHEY and CDR2 is SMNVEV in the germline V gene (reference sequence). V lost 2 bases, J lost 3 bases, and 14 bases lay in between. The CDR3 is made up of 15 amino acids. The CDR3 loop reads CASSLDPARLYEQYF. DNA of the CDR3: TGTGCCAGCAGTTTAGACCCCGCGCGGCTCTACGAGCAGTACTTC.

The rearrangement joins TRBV27 to TRBJ1-5; D possibly corresponds to TRBD1 (5 bases). This CDR3 region has 17 residues. Per germline, CDR1 MNHEY and CDR2 SMNVEV (reference sequence). Trimming removed 2 bases at V and 2 bases at J, with 16 bases between. Written as DNA, the CDR3 is TGTGCCAGCAGTTTAAATTTCGGGGGACTCGGCAATCAGCCCCAGCATTTT. Encoded protein: CASSLNFGGLGNQPQHF.

This chain joins TRBV7-2 and TRBJ2-7; D unresolved. Trimming pared 0 bases from V and 0 bases from J, leaving 6 bases between. Germline V gene sequence: CDR1 SGHTA, CDR2 FQGNSA. The CDR3 has 14 amino acids. In DNA, the CDR3 is TGTGCCAGCAGCTTAGCTCGGTACTCCTACGAGCAGTACTTC. It yields the protein CASSLARYSYEQYF. Variable domain in full (rest from reference TRBV7-2 and TRBJ2-7): GAGVSQSPSNKVTEKGKDVELRCDPISGHTALYWYRQSLGQGLEFLIYFQGNSAPDKSGLPSDRFSAERTGGSVSTLTIQRTQQEDSAVYLCASSLARYSYEQYFGPGTRLTVT.

CDR3 region: CASSPGPELNQPQHF. The DNA for the CDR3 is TGCGCCAGCAGCCCGGGACCAGAGCTCAATCAGCCCCAGCATTTT. This chain uses TRBV5-1 with TRBJ1-5; maybe TRBD1 (5 bases). Germline V gene data show CDR1 as SGHRS and CDR2 as YFSETQ. V was clipped by 4 bases and J by 3 bases, with 14 bases between them. The CDR3 totals 15 residues.

The gene calls are TRBV7-6 and TRBJ2-2, with TRBD2 as a possible D gene (6 bases). Between the trimmed V and J ends, which lost 1 base and 3 bases, there was a span of 12 bases. The CDR3 spans 16 residues. Germline V gene sequence: CDR1 SGHVS, CDR2 FNYEAQ. The CDR3 sequence: CASSLVGGEDTGELFF. In DNA form, the CDR3 reads TGTGCCAGCAGCTTAGTCGGGGGTGAGGACACCGGGGAGCTGTTTTTT.

The V and J genes are TRBV27 and TRBJ2-3; D gene unclear. CDR1 MNHEY and CDR2 SMNVEV come from the germline V gene (reference sequence). CDR3 length: 16 amino acids. With 6 bases removed from V and 2 bases from J, the gap between germline ends came to 18 bases. CDR3 protein: CASREGPVRVTDTQYF. The CDR3 DNA is TGTGCCAGCAGGGAAGGACCCGTACGGGTCACAGATACGCAGTATTTT.

The chain uses TRBV30 and TRBJ2-7, with D possibly called TRBD1 or TRBD2 (6 bases each). The germline CDR1 and CDR2 sequences are GTSNPN and SVGIG (reference sequence). V lost 1 base and J lost 3, with 22 bases in between. This CDR3 spans 17 amino acids. The CDR3 spells CAWSGGTRGKGFYEQYF. The CDR3 DNA follows: TGTGCCTGGAGTGGCGGGACAAGGGGAAAGGGGTTCTACGAGCAGTACTTC.

The CDR3 DNA reads TGTGCAAGTCGCTTCAGGAGCGGGATCCACCACGAGCAGTACTTC. Residues: CASRFRSGIHHEQYF. The V call is TRBV12-2, the J call TRBJ2-7; TRBD2, as called in the table, went unchecked against the DNA. TRBV12-2 constitutes a pseudogene. The CDR3 consists of 15 residues.

This clone was seen only a few times. The rearrangement uses TRBV28 and TRBJ1-2; 10 bases agree with TRBD1. After removal of 9 bases from V and 8 bases from J, the junction contained 9 bases not matched to a gene. Germline loops: CDR1 MDHEN, CDR2 SYDVKM. CDR3 length equals 13 residues. CDR3 coding DNA: TGTGCCAGTGAGGCGGGACAGGGGACCGGCTACACCTTC. It yields the protein CASEAGQGTGYTF.